These 7 T cell receptor beta chains were all obtained from the same sample, sequenced in a study of read filtering for tumor transcriptome and immune sequencing. Molecular barcoded adaptors covering alpha/delta and beta/gamma chains were used on about 0.4 ug RNA. Each CDR3 protein gets one entry after TCRdb re-called the reads with MiXCR. The sample holds 50,000 to 65,000 distinct CDR3 sequences; roughly 18% are singletons and the top ten take around 9.9%. The sample was a population of CD138-negative cells sorted from bone marrow. The source is a donor at least 40 years old with multiple myeloma.

The V gene is TRBV20-1, the J gene TRBJ2-3; TRBD2 matches at 9 bases. From germline, CDR1 is DFQATT and CDR2 SNEGSKA (reference sequence). The V gene end was trimmed by 6 bases and the J gene end by 5 bases; junction bases not matched to a gene: 9. The CDR3 length is 14 residues. The CDR3 coding sequence is TGCAGTGCCCGGGGCGGGGGGGCCGGAGATACGCAGTATTTT. As protein: CSARGGGAGDTQYF.

This clonotype occurred many times. The chain joins TRBV20-1 to TRBJ2-3; 8 bases line up with TRBD2. This CDR3 contains 13 residues. The trim removed 3 bases at V and 6 bases at J, leaving 5 bases unmatched. CDR1 DFQATT and CDR2 SNEGSKA come from the germline V gene (reference sequence). This CDR3 reads CSASLAGVDTQYF. The CDR3 DNA is TGCAGTGCTAGTCTAGCGGGTGTGGATACGCAGTATTTT.

At least ten counts were recorded for this clonotype. The J gene is TRBJ2-7, the V gene TRBV7-6, with a tentative D call TRBD1 (6 bases). The CDR3 contains 16 residues. The V and J ends lost 5 bases and 2 bases respectively, with 19 bases between them. Germline V lookup: CDR1 SGHVS, CDR2 FNYEAQ. The CDR3 protein is CASSLHQTGSTYEQYF. Here the CDR3 DNA reads TGTGCCAGCAGCCTTCATCAGACAGGTTCCACCTACGAGCAGTACTTC.

The sample holds many counts of this clonotype. The chain uses TRBV29-1 and TRBJ2-2, with a tentative D call TRBD2 (6 bases). Germline lookup yields CDR1 SQVTM and CDR2 ANQGSEA. V lost 7 bases and J lost 3, with 12 bases in between. This CDR3 comprises 13 residues. CDR3 bases: TGCAGCGGACTAGTTTCGTACACCGGGGAGCTGTTTTTT. Its protein product is CSGLVSYTGELFF.

This clonotype was seen repeatedly, ten times or more. V usage is TRBV25-1 and J usage is TRBJ1-2, with D perhaps matching TRBD1 (6 bases). The CDR3 extends over 13 amino acids. Germline CDR1 and CDR2: MGHDK and SYGVNS. With 4 bases removed from V and 4 bases from J, the gap between germline ends came to 10 bases. CDR3 DNA sequence: TGTGCCAGCAGTGGTCAGGGGACCTATGGCTACACCTTC. As protein: CASSGQGTYGYTF.

This clonotype has ten or more counts. V and J are TRBV29-1 and TRBJ1-3, with a possible D match to TRBD1 (5 bases). The germline CDR1 and CDR2 sequences are SQVTM and ANQGSEA. Trimming removed 6 bases at V and 0 bases at J, with 12 bases between. CDR3 length: 14 residues. The CDR3 protein is CSVRTGPSGNTIYF. CDR3 nucleotides: TGCAGCGTCCGGACGGGGCCCTCTGGAAACACCATATATTTT.

In its sample, this clonotype was seen many times. The J gene is TRBJ2-7, the V gene TRBV5-1; possibly TRBD2 for D (6 bases). Trimming took off 0 bases at V and 2 bases at J, with 12 bases between the two ends. CDR3 length equals 15 residues. Germline lookup yields CDR1 SGHRS and CDR2 YFSETQ. CDR3 in amino acids: CASSLAGSDTYEQYF. The CDR3 DNA reads as TGCGCCAGCAGCTTGGCCGGGAGTGACACCTACGAGCAGTACTTC.